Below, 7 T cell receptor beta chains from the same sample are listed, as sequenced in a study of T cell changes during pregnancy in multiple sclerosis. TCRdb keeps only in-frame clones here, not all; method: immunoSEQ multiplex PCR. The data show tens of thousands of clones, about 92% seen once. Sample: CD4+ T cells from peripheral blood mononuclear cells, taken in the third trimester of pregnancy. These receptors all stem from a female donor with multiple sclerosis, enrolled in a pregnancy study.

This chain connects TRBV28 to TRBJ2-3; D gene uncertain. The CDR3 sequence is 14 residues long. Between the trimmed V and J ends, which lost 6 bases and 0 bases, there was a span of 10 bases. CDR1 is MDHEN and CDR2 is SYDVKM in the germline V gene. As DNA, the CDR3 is TGTGCCAGCAGACCTGGGCGTAGCACAGATACGCAGTATTTT. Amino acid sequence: CASRPGRSTDTQYF.

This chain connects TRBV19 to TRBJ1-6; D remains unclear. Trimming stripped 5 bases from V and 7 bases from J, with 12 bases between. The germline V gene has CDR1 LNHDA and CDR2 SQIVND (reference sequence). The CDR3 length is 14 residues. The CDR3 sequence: CASSETVSNSPLHF. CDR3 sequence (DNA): TGTGCCAGTAGTGAAACTGTGTCCAATTCACCCCTCCACTTT.

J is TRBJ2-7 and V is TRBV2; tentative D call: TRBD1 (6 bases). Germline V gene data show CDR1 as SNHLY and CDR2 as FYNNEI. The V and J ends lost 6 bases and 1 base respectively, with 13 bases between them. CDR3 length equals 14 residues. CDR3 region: CASSVRTASYEQYF. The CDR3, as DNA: TGTGCCAGCAGCGTCCGGACAGCATCCTACGAGCAGTACTTC.

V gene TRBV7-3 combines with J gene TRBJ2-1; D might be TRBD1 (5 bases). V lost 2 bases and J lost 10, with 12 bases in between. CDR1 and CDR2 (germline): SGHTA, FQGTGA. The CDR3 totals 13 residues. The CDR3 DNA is TGTGCCAGCAGCTTAGGGTGGGGCCGGGAGCAGTTCTTC. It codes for CASSLGWGREQFF.

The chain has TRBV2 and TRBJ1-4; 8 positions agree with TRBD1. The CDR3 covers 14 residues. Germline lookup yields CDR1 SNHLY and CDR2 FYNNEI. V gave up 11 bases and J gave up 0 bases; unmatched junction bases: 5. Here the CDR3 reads CAGNRGTTNEKLFF. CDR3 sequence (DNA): TGTGCCGGAAACAGGGGGACAACTAATGAAAAACTGTTTTTT.

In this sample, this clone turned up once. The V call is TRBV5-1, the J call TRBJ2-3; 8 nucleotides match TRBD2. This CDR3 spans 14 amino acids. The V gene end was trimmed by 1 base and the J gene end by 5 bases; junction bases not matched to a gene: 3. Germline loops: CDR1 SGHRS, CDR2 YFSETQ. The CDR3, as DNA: TGCGCCAGCAGCTTGATCGGGGGGGGAGATACGCAGTATTTT. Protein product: CASSLIGGGDTQYF.

CDR3 in amino acids: CASSYRGLDEQFF. In nucleotides, the CDR3 is TGTGCCAGCAGCTACAGGGGCCTGGATGAGCAGTTCTTC. The rearrangement joins TRBV7-2 to TRBJ2-1; TRBD1 agrees at 7 bases. The CDR3 is made up of 13 amino acids. Germline V lookup: CDR1 SGHTA, CDR2 FQGNSA. Losses at the gene ends were 4 bases for V and 8 bases for J; bases not matched to a gene: 5.